These 14 T cell receptor beta chains came from one sample sequenced in a study of post-analysis software for immune sequencing data. Whole-study results and caveats: When patients were compared with controls, about 5 TRBV segments were more frequent, TRBV5-6, TRBV5-1 and TRBV20-1 among them.

Their target antigens are unknown. Prepared TCR beta cDNA libraries contained unique molecular identifiers. TCRdb reanalysed the PCR reads using MiXCR and keeps one entry per CDR3 protein. The table records 150,000 to 200,000 distinct CDR3 sequences, 30% of them present only once. Sequencing was done on a sample of blood. The receptors were sampled from a girl aged 5 to 17 with multiple sclerosis.

The chain carries TRBV7-6 and TRBJ2-5, with 9 bases aligning to TRBD2. The V gene end was trimmed by 5 bases and the J gene end by 9 bases; junction bases not matched to a gene: 13. Germline V gene sequence: CDR1 SGHVS, CDR2 FNYEAQ. The CDR3 spans 15 residues. The CDR3 DNA follows: TGTGCCAGCAGCATACCGGCTAGCGGGATGGAGGCCCAGTACTTC. Protein product: CASSIPASGMEAQYF.

This clonotype was counted a few times. The V and J genes are TRBV11-2 and TRBJ1-1, with TRBD1 identical over 8 bases. Germline assignment: CDR1 SGHAT and CDR2 FQNNGV. V was pared by 6 bases and J by 7 bases, with 7 bases of the junction left unmatched. The CDR3 spans 13 residues. The CDR3 sequence is CASRSVTGGEAFF. In nucleotides, the CDR3 is TGTGCCAGCAGATCCGTCACAGGGGGTGAAGCTTTCTTT.

The chain couples TRBV7-2 to TRBJ2-6; the D is unclear. The CDR3 is 14 amino acids. V gave up 5 bases and J gave up 10 bases, with 15 bases separating them. Looked up from germline, CDR1 is SGHTA and CDR2 is FQGNSA. The DNA of the CDR3 is TGTGCCAGCAGCCCCGAAGGGTTTAGTAACGTCCTGACTTTC. Translated, it gives CASSPEGFSNVLTF. The full variable domain, with the rest looked up from reference TRBV7-2 and TRBJ2-6, is GAGVSQSPSNKVTEKGKDVELRCDPISGHTALYWYRQSLGQGLEFLIYFQGNSAPDKSGLPSDRFSAERTGGSVSTLTIQRTQQEDSAVYLCASSPEGFSNVLTFGAGSRLTVL.

This clonotype has a handful of counts. The chain uses TRBV2 and TRBJ2-2; 7 bases are a match to TRBD1. Germline values: CDR1 SNHLY, CDR2 FYNNEI. After removal of 0 bases from V and 3 bases from J, the junction contained 1 base not matched to a gene. The CDR3 has 15 amino acids. The chain's CDR3 is CASSEAGGHTGELFF. Written as DNA, the CDR3 is TGTGCCAGCAGTGAAGCAGGGGGCCACACCGGGGAGCTGTTTTTT.

This clonotype showed up just a few times. V usage is TRBV7-9 and J usage is TRBJ1-1; D may be TRBD1 (6 bases). The CDR3 is 14 residues long. Trimming removed 2 bases at V and 6 bases at J, with 13 bases between. In germline, CDR1 is SEHNR, CDR2 FQNEAQ (reference sequence). The CDR3, as DNA: TGTGCCAGCAGCTTAATGGCAGGGGACGCTGAAGCTTTCTTT. The encoded protein is CASSLMAGDAEAFF.

This clonotype was seen only a few times. The genes are TRBV12-3 or TRBV12-4 and TRBJ1-1; no clear D gene. This CDR3 is 15 amino acids long. V was pared by 6 bases and J by 1 base, with 15 bases between. DNA for the CDR3: TGTGCCAGCAGGCGGGCCTTGGATCGGAACACTGAAGCTTTCTTT. This translates into CASRRALDRNTEAFF.

This clonotype has more than one count but fewer than ten. This chain connects TRBV18 to TRBJ1-2; no definite D call. Germline lookup yields CDR1 KGHSH and CDR2 LQKENI. The CDR3 is 12 residues long. The V gene lost 6 bases and the J gene lost 7 bases, with 12 bases spanning the gap. CDR3 in amino acids: CASSREVRGYTF. The CDR3 nucleotides are TGTGCCAGCTCGAGAGAAGTCCGTGGCTACACCTTC. Based on the CDR3 plus reference TRBV18 and TRBJ1-2, the full variable domain is NAGVMQNPRHLVRRRGQEARLRCSPMKGHSHVYWYRQLPEEGLKFMVYLQKENIIDESGMPKERFSAEFPKEGPSILRIQQVVRGDSAAYFCASSREVRGYTFGSGTRLTVV.

This clonotype was recorded at least ten times. The chain has TRBV27 and TRBJ2-1; 7 bases map to TRBD2. The germline V gene has CDR1 MNHEY and CDR2 SMNVEV (reference sequence). V gave up 3 bases and J gave up 5 bases; unmatched junction bases: 4. The CDR3 has 14 amino acids. The CDR3 sequence: CASSLAGTNNEQFF. As DNA, the CDR3 is TGTGCCAGCAGTTTGGCGGGGACTAACAATGAGCAGTTCTTC.

In its sample, this clonotype was seen many times. The rearrangement joins TRBV3-1 to TRBJ2-4; D gene unclear. Germline loops: CDR1 LGHDT, CDR2 YNNKEL (reference sequence). CDR3 length equals 13 residues. V was pared by 0 bases and J by 6 bases, with 6 bases between. CDR3: CASSQDTSNIQYF. CDR3 coding DNA: TGTGCCAGCAGCCAAGATACCTCAAACATTCAGTACTTC.

This clonotype has a handful of counts. The chain couples TRBV4-1 to TRBJ2-5; 16 nucleotides align to TRBD2. This CDR3 has 18 residues. Trimming cost V 0 bases and J 4 bases; bases outside gene matches: 5. From germline, CDR1 is MGHRA and CDR2 YSYEKL. This CDR3 is CASSQEGTSGRAAETQYF. In nucleotides, the CDR3 is TGCGCCAGCAGCCAAGAGGGGACTAGCGGGAGGGCGGCAGAGACCCAGTACTTC.

CDR3 nucleotides: TGTGCCAGCAGCCAAGATATGAGGGGGCCGGATCCCCAGCATTTT. This sequence encodes CASSQDMRGPDPQHF. V usage is TRBV4-2 and J usage is TRBJ1-5; 7 nucleotides agree with TRBD1. From germline, CDR1 is LGHNA and CDR2 YNFKEQ. This CDR3 is built from 15 residues. Trimming removed 0 bases from V and 10 bases from J; junction bases left unmatched: 9.

This clonotype was observed many times. This chain connects TRBV10-3 to TRBJ1-2, with 9 bases fitting TRBD1. The germline gives CDR1 ENHRY, CDR2 SYGVKD. Germline trimming cut 11 bases from V and 0 bases from J; bases unmatched to any gene: 10. The CDR3 extends over 15 amino acids. The CDR3 is CASGTGYEANYGYTF. CDR3 DNA sequence: TGTGCCTCAGGGACAGGGTACGAGGCTAACTATGGCTACACCTTC.

This clonotype came up a few times. The rearrangement uses TRBV10-1 and TRBJ2-1; D is unresolved. V was cut by 3 bases and J by 4 bases, with 13 bases left in between. CDR3 length: 15 amino acids. CDR1 and CDR2 from the germline V gene are WNHNN and SYGVQD (reference sequence). CDR3 in DNA: TGCGCCAGCAGTGACGGGCCGATTCCTTACAATGAGCAGTTCTTC. It codes for CASSDGPIPYNEQFF.

This clonotype appeared many times. The V call is TRBV12-3 or TRBV12-4, the J call TRBJ2-7, with TRBD1 matching over 9 bases. V gave up 5 bases and J gave up 4 bases; unmatched junction bases: 12. This CDR3 has 16 amino acids. The DNA of the CDR3 is TGTGCCAGCAGTCCCCCCGGGACAGGGAGTAGTTACGAGCAGTACTTC. Protein sequence: CASSPPGTGSSYEQYF.